This T cell receptor (beta chain) stems from a study of T cell responses to AZD1222 COVID-19 vaccine. The study, taken as a whole, reports: Baseline serology detected seropositivity in only six or seven AZD1222 recipients.

Repertoires were generated with immunoSEQ multiplex PCR, while TCRdb's copy carries only in-frame clones and drops some. The sample includes more than 80,000 clones, 92% of them seen just once. With 6 bases removed from V and 0 bases from J, the gap between germline ends came to 6 bases. Germline CDR1 MDHEN, CDR2 SYDVKM. The CDR3 loop spans 14 amino acids. Note on this clone: Its antigen remains unidentified.

The J gene is TRBJ1-6, the V gene TRBV28; D uncertain. The sample here was peripheral blood, taken 28 days after the second AZD1222 dose. This sequence originates from an adult who received the AZD1222 COVID-19 vaccine. The CDR3 is CASSRSSYNSPLHF. The CDR3 coding sequence is TGTGCCAGCAGCCGGAGCTCCTATAATTCACCCCTCCACTTT.